Below are 21 T cell receptor beta chains sequenced from a single sample in a study of T cell responses to AZD1222 COVID-19 vaccine (dated by TCRdb to about 2021). Libraries came from the immunoSEQ multiplex PCR assay. TCRdb limited this immuneACCESS table to in-frame rearrangements with V and J called. A share of clones is missing; checked studies link under half to unresolved V genes, and the rest is unexplained. The sample has 95,000 to 150,000 clones on record, more than 85% of them singletons. Of the sample, more than 9.5% is held by the ten largest clones. Sample time point, as interpreted from the label and publication: baseline before first vaccination. This specimen's treatment or condition label, interpreted: meningococcal conjugate vaccine given as trial control. This specimen consisted of peripheral blood, obtained on day 0 of MenACWY control vaccination. The receptors originated from an adult in good health.

The table lists this clone with a count of one. The chain joins TRBV4-1 to TRBJ2-5; D might be TRBD2 (5 bases). CDR1 MGHRA and CDR2 YSYEKL come from the germline V gene. This CDR3 spans 14 amino acids. V was pared by 1 base and J by 2 bases, with 8 bases between. CDR3: CASSQVGLQETQYF. DNA for the CDR3: TGCGCCAGCAGCCAAGTCGGACTTCAAGAGACCCAGTACTTC.

V usage is TRBV12-3 or TRBV12-4 and J usage is TRBJ1-2; 8 bases agree with TRBD1. The CDR3 runs to 13 residues. V dropped 5 bases and J dropped 3; count of bases not matched to a gene: 2. Written as DNA, the CDR3 is TGTGCCAGCAGTGTACAGGGGGACTATGGCTACACCTTC. This sequence encodes CASSVQGDYGYTF.

The V and J genes are TRBV29-1 and TRBJ2-5; no clear D. Germline CDR1 is SQVTM and CDR2 is ANQGSEA. There are 11 residues in the CDR3. V gave up 0 bases and J gave up 5 bases, with 4 bases separating them. The CDR3 loop reads CSVEEGETQYF. The CDR3 DNA is TGCAGCGTTGAAGAAGGTGAGACCCAGTACTTC.

The CDR3 nucleotides read TGTGCCAGTAGTATTCCCCCCGCCAGCGGGAGCACAGATACGCAGTATTTT. Translating it yields CASSIPPASGSTDTQYF. The chain joins TRBV19 to TRBJ2-3; perhaps TRBD2 as D (6 bases). V lost 3 bases to trimming and J lost 0 bases, with 16 bases between them. Per the germline V gene, CDR1 is LNHDA and CDR2 is SQIVND (reference sequence). The CDR3 length is 17 residues.

V is TRBV11-2 and J is TRBJ1-4, with TRBD1 as a possible D gene (6 bases). CDR3 size: 14 residues. CDR1 and CDR2 (germline): SGHAT, FQNNGV. Trimming removed 3 bases at V and 10 bases at J, with 15 bases between. The chain's CDR3 is CASSLGRGSTKLFF. The DNA of the CDR3 is TGTGCCAGCAGCTTGGGCAGGGGTTCTACAAAACTGTTTTTT.

This clone occurred once. The genes are TRBV2 and TRBJ2-3; TRBD2 aligns across 9 bases. The CDR3 length is 15 residues. The ends lost 6 bases at V and 3 bases at J; junction bases unmatched: 7. The germline CDR1 and CDR2 sequences are SNHLY and FYNNEI. CDR3 coding DNA: TGTGCCAGCAGAATTAATAGCGGGAGTACAGATACGCAGTATTTT. Translating gives CASRINSGSTDTQYF.

The genes are TRBV6-2 or TRBV6-3 and TRBJ2-7; TRBD2 matches 7 bases. CDR3 length equals 14 residues. V gave up 6 bases and J gave up 7 bases; unmatched junction bases: 12. Germline-derived CDR1 and CDR2 are MNHEY and SVGEGT. DNA for the CDR3: TGTGCCAGCAGCCCAACTAGCGACCGCCGGGAGCAGTACTTC. Translation: CASSPTSDRREQYF.

The chain combines TRBV7-2 with TRBJ2-1, with 9 bases matching TRBD2. Germline CDR1 and CDR2: SGHTA and FQGNSA. The CDR3 is made up of 16 amino acids. V was pared by 2 bases and J by 2 bases, with 4 bases of the junction left unmatched. The CDR3: CASSLSAGGPYNEQFF. The CDR3 nucleotides read TGTGCCAGCAGCTTATCAGCGGGAGGCCCCTACAATGAGCAGTTCTTC.

The chain links TRBV4-3 to TRBJ2-7; weak D call: TRBD1 (6 bases). Deletions cut 0 bases from V and 3 bases from J, with 9 bases between. Germline loops: CDR1 LGHNA, CDR2 YSLEER. This CDR3 spans 14 amino acids. CDR3 in amino acids: CASSQDRGFYEQYF. In DNA, the CDR3 is TGCGCCAGCAGCCAAGACAGGGGATTCTACGAGCAGTACTTC.

This clone appeared once. The CDR3 DNA follows: TGTGCCAGCTCCGGGGGAGTTGGCACCGGGGAGCTGTTTTTT. It specifies CASSGGVGTGELFF. The gene calls are TRBV2 and TRBJ2-2; D possibly corresponds to TRBD2 (6 bases). Trimming removed 8 bases from V and 4 bases from J, with 14 bases in between. The CDR3 sequence is 14 residues long. Germline V gene lookup returns CDR1 SNHLY and CDR2 FYNNEI.

The genes are TRBV2 and TRBJ2-4; the D is unclear. There are 13 residues in the CDR3. Germline lookup yields CDR1 SNHLY and CDR2 FYNNEI. V lost 1 base and J lost 6, with 7 bases in between. CDR3 sequence reads: CASSEVSGNIQYF. The CDR3 DNA is TGTGCCAGCAGTGAAGTTTCTGGAAACATTCAGTACTTC.

The sample holds a few counts of this clone. The chain employs TRBV5-1 and TRBJ2-1, with TRBD2 matching 9 bases. CDR1 and CDR2 (germline): SGHRS, YFSETQ. The CDR3 contains 16 residues. V trimming: 0 bases; J trimming: 8 bases; junction bases outside the gene matches: 9. The CDR3 nucleotides read TGCGCCAGCAGCTTGGCTCTGAGCGGGGGGCGAGATGAGCAGTTCTTC. Amino acids: CASSLALSGGRDEQFF. The full variable domain, in which reference TRBV5-1 and TRBJ2-1 provide the parts outside the CDR3, is KAGVTQTPRYLIKTRGQQVTLSCSPISGHRSVSWYQQTPGQGLQFLFEYFSETQRNKGNFPGRFSGRQFSNSRSEMNVSTLELGDSALYLCASSLALSGGRDEQFFGPGTRLTVL.

V is TRBV7-2 and J is TRBJ2-7, with TRBD2 identical over 12 bases. With V trimmed by 3 bases and J by 0 bases, 3 bases remained unmatched. Germline values: CDR1 SGHTA, CDR2 FQGNSA. This CDR3 region has 16 residues. Here the CDR3 DNA reads TGTGCCAGCAGCTTCGGACTAGCGGGGTACTCCTACGAGCAGTACTTC. This gives the protein CASSFGLAGYSYEQYF.

The gene calls are TRBV19 and TRBJ2-5; 9 bases align to TRBD2. CDR3 length equals 15 residues. Germline CDR1 and CDR2: LNHDA and SQIVND (reference sequence). V lost 3 bases and J lost 4; bases outside the gene matches: 6. The CDR3 DNA sequence: TGTGCCAGTAGTATGAGGCTAGCGGGAACAGAGACCCAGTACTTC. Encoded protein: CASSMRLAGTETQYF. The full variable domain, its missing parts supplied by reference TRBV19 and TRBJ2-5, is DGGITQSPKYLFRKEGQNVTLSCEQNLNHDAMYWYRQDPGQGLRLIYYSQIVNDFQKGDIAEGYSVSREKKESFPLTVTSAQKNPTAFYLCASSMRLAGTETQYFGPGTRLLVL.

This clone was detected a few times. V gene TRBV6-5 combines with J gene TRBJ1-2, with 7 bases identical to TRBD1. The CDR3 sequence is 13 residues long. CDR1 and CDR2 (germline): MNHEY, SVGAGI. The V segment lost 5 bases and the J segment 8 bases; nucleotides outside the gene matches: 8. CDR3 DNA sequence: TGTGCCAGCAGTCCTCCGGGACAGAAAGGCTACACCTTC. As protein: CASSPPGQKGYTF.

V is TRBV7-2 and J is TRBJ2-5, with 13 bases matching TRBD2. The CDR3 runs to 17 residues. The trim removed 4 bases at V and 4 bases at J, leaving 9 bases unmatched. CDR1 is SGHTA, CDR2 FQGNSA, per germline. This CDR3 is CASSSPRTSGSGETQYF. As DNA, the CDR3 is TGTGCCAGCAGCTCCCCCCGGACTAGCGGGAGTGGAGAGACCCAGTACTTC. Looking up the rest from reference TRBV7-2 and TRBJ2-5 gives the full variable domain: GAGVSQSPSNKVTEKGKDVELRCDPISGHTALYWYRQSLGQGLEFLIYFQGNSAPDKSGLPSDRFSAERTGGSVSTLTIQRTQQEDSAVYLCASSSPRTSGSGETQYFGPGTRLLVL.

J is TRBJ1-5 and V is TRBV29-1, with D maybe TRBD1 (6 bases). Deletions cut 5 bases from V and 2 bases from J, with 16 bases between. The CDR3 is 15 amino acids. Germline V gene sequence: CDR1 SQVTM, CDR2 ANQGSEA. The CDR3, as DNA: TGCAGCGTTCTCGAGGGGGGCCGCGGCAATCAGCCCCAGCATTTT. This sequence encodes CSVLEGGRGNQPQHF.

V and J are TRBV5-1 and TRBJ2-2; no clear D gene. This CDR3 contains 14 residues. Trimming shortened V by 4 bases and J by 3 bases, and 10 bases separated the two germline ends. From germline, CDR1 is SGHRS and CDR2 YFSETQ. The CDR3 DNA is TGCGCCAGCAGCGCACCTCAGGACACCGGGGAGCTGTTTTTT. Translating gives CASSAPQDTGELFF.

The chain has TRBV7-9 and TRBJ2-1, with 10 bases identical to TRBD2. V lost 6 bases and J lost 14; bases outside the gene matches: 10. The germline V gene encodes CDR1 SEHNR and CDR2 FQNEAQ (reference sequence). The CDR3 is 13 residues long. In nucleotides, the CDR3 is TGTGCCAGCAGTTTCCCGGGACTAGCGAGGGAGTTCTTC. Residues: CASSFPGLAREFF. Combining the CDR3 with reference TRBV7-9 and TRBJ2-1 gives the whole variable domain DTGVSQNPRHKITKRGQNVTFRCDPISEHNRLYWYRQTLGQGPEFLTYFQNEAQLEKSRLLSDRFSAERPKGSFSTLEIQRTEQGDSAMYLCASSFPGLAREFFGPGTRLTVL.

CDR3 DNA: TGTGCCAGCTCACCAAGTATAGCGGGAGGGTTGGTCCACAATGAGCAGTTCTTC. Translation gives CASSPSIAGGLVHNEQFF. V is TRBV18 and J is TRBJ2-1; 11 bases map to TRBD2. The CDR3 runs to 18 residues. CDR1 and CDR2 (germline): KGHSH, LQKENI. The trim removed 2 bases at V and 5 bases at J, leaving 11 bases unmatched.

The chain recombines TRBV11-2 with TRBJ2-1; 8 nucleotides match TRBD2. The CDR3 runs to 16 residues. CDR1 and CDR2 (germline): SGHAT, FQNNGV. V dropped 4 bases and J dropped 9; count of bases not matched to a gene: 14. The chain's CDR3 is CASSSLGSGSFIEQFF. The CDR3, as DNA: TGTGCCAGCAGCTCGTTAGGAAGCGGGAGCTTTATTGAGCAGTTCTTC.